These 19 T cell receptor beta chains originate from one sample sequenced in a study of T cells after yellow fever vaccination. TCRdb itself ran the 5' RACE reads through MiXCR, one entry per CDR3 protein. Of some 420,000 distinct CDR3 sequences listed, about 17% are singletons. This material consisted of PBMCs, taken before the yellow fever booster vaccination. Receptors originate from a man aged 18 to 30 who received the YFV17D yellow fever vaccine.

In this sample, this clonotype turned up a few times. V and J are TRBV28 and TRBJ2-1, with TRBD2 matching over 10 bases. Germline V gene lookup returns CDR1 MDHEN and CDR2 SYDVKM. The CDR3 runs 18 residues. Trimming at V came to 5 bases and at J to 8 bases, leaving 18 bases not matched to a gene. The CDR3 here is CASSPRGSGGLVEYEQFF. The CDR3 DNA reads TGTGCCAGCAGTCCCCGTGGTAGCGGGGGGCTGGTAGAATATGAGCAGTTCTTC.

The CDR3 here is CSERSLNTDTQYF. Written as DNA, the CDR3 is TGCAGCGAAAGGAGCCTCAACACAGATACGCAGTATTTT. The J gene is TRBJ2-3, the V gene TRBV29-1; D is unresolved. The CDR3 runs to 13 residues. The germline V gene has CDR1 SQVTM and CDR2 ANQGSEA. V lost 7 bases and J lost 2, with 13 bases in between.

The J gene is TRBJ2-4, the V gene TRBV4-1; no reliable D call. The CDR3 spans 16 residues. The V gene lost 3 bases and the J gene lost 0 bases, with 12 bases spanning the gap. CDR1 MGHRA and CDR2 YSYEKL come from the germline V gene. CDR3 region: CASSHIVQLAKNIQYF. The CDR3 DNA reads as TGCGCCAGCAGCCATATAGTGCAGTTAGCCAAAAACATTCAGTACTTC.

This clonotype was seen many times. This chain connects TRBV4-1 to TRBJ2-1; possibly TRBD1 for D (5 bases). The CDR3 is 16 residues long. V lost 1 base and J 3 bases, leaving 13 bases between the germline ends. CDR1 and CDR2 from the germline V gene are MGHRA and YSYEKL. The CDR3 DNA reads as TGCGCCAGCAGCCAAGTCTTTAGAAGGGGCTACAATGAGCAGTTCTTC. This translates into CASSQVFRRGYNEQFF.

The DNA of the CDR3 is TGTGCCACCAGCAGCAGCGGGACGGCTGGGATTAATCAGCCCCAGCATTTT. Translation gives CATSSSGTAGINQPQHF. The rearrangement links TRBV15 to TRBJ1-5; weak D call: TRBD1 (5 bases). This CDR3 has 17 amino acids. The V and J ends lost 3 bases and 4 bases respectively, with 19 bases between them. CDR1 is LNHNV and CDR2 is YYDKDF in the germline V gene (reference sequence).

The rearrangement uses TRBV5-1 and TRBJ2-7; D is undetermined. The CDR3 spans 14 residues. V lost 4 bases, J lost 1 base, and 12 bases lay in between. CDR1 is SGHRS, CDR2 YFSETQ, per germline. The CDR3 nucleotides are TGCGCCAGCAGCCTAGGACCCACATCCTACGAGCAGTACTTC. It encodes CASSLGPTSYEQYF.

The rearrangement links TRBV6-5 to TRBJ2-3; D remains unclear. Between the trimmed V and J ends, which lost 5 bases and 7 bases, there was a span of 19 bases. Germline V gene lookup returns CDR1 MNHEY and CDR2 SVGAGI. CDR3 length: 15 amino acids. The CDR3 nucleotides read TGTGCCAGCAGTGACACACCTTCCACATTCCATACGCAGTATTTT. It codes for CASSDTPSTFHTQYF.

The chain employs TRBV12-3 or TRBV12-4 and TRBJ2-6; TRBD2 agrees at 8 bases. The trim removed 3 bases at V and 4 bases at J, leaving 5 bases unmatched. The CDR3 has 16 amino acids. The CDR3 DNA reads as TGTGCCAGCAGTTTCGGGAGGGGGATAGGGGCCAACGTCCTGACTTTC. This translates into CASSFGRGIGANVLTF.

This clonotype showed up just a few times. The chain recombines TRBV7-8 with TRBJ2-5, with unresolved D. The germline V gene encodes CDR1 SGHVS and CDR2 FQNEAQ. V was cut by 3 bases and J by 2 bases, with 10 bases left in between. The CDR3 extends over 14 amino acids. CDR3 bases: TGTGCCAGCAGCTTCCAGGACCTGCAAGAGACCCAGTACTTC. This gives the protein CASSFQDLQETQYF. Using reference TRBV7-8 and TRBJ2-5 for the parts outside the CDR3, the full variable domain is GAGVSQSPRYKVAKRGQDVALRCDPISGHVSLFWYQQALGQGPEFLTYFQNEAQLDKSGLPSDRFFAERPEGSVSTLKIQRTQQEDSAVYLCASSFQDLQETQYFGPGTRLLVL.

This clonotype was observed a handful of times. V gene TRBV20-1 combines with J gene TRBJ2-3, with a tentative D call TRBD2 (8 bases). Germline V gene sequence: CDR1 DFQATT, CDR2 SNEGSKA (reference sequence). CDR3 size: 15 residues. With 6 bases removed from V and 2 bases from J, the gap between germline ends came to 18 bases. The CDR3 bases are TGCAGTGCCGATAGCGGGGAGGGGGCCACAGATACGCAGTATTTT. It codes for CSADSGEGATDTQYF.

The sample holds a few counts of this clonotype. The rearrangement links TRBV7-9 to TRBJ2-5; no reliable D call. The V and J ends lost 5 bases and 0 bases respectively, with 13 bases between them. Germline CDR1 SEHNR, CDR2 FQNEAQ (reference sequence). The CDR3 covers 15 residues. The CDR3 protein is CASSPNSRYQETQYF. The CDR3 DNA follows: TGTGCCAGCAGCCCCAACTCTCGTTACCAAGAGACCCAGTACTTC.

The chain uses TRBV3-1 and TRBJ1-2; D gene unclear. Between the trimmed V and J ends, which lost 3 bases and 14 bases, there was a span of 19 bases. CDR3 length: 13 amino acids. Germline V lookup: CDR1 LGHDT, CDR2 YNNKEL (reference sequence). CDR3 in amino acids: CASSHQDQDPLTF. The CDR3 DNA sequence: TGTGCCAGCAGCCATCAGGATCAAGACCCCCTAACCTTC. Full variable domain (missing parts from reference TRBV3-1 and TRBJ1-2): DTAVSQTPKYLVTQMGNDKSIKCEQNLGHDTMYWYKQDSKKFLKIMFSYNNKELIINETVPNRFSPKSPDKAHLNLHINSLELGDSAVYFCASSHQDQDPLTFGSGTRLTVV.

This clonotype was seen ten or more times. V usage is TRBV12-3 or TRBV12-4 and J usage is TRBJ2-4; no reliable D call. Trimming took 4 bases from V and 8 from J, leaving 9 bases between them. The CDR3 is 12 amino acids. The CDR3, as DNA: TGTGCCAGCAGTTACTCAAGGGACATTCAGTACTTC. This gives the protein CASSYSRDIQYF.

A few counts support this clonotype. The rearrangement joins TRBV7-9 to TRBJ2-7; D may be TRBD2 (7 bases). This CDR3 contains 11 residues. V was shortened by 5 bases and J by 10 bases, with 12 bases between the two germline ends. Germline V CDR1 and CDR2: SEHNR, FQNEAQ (reference sequence). In DNA, the CDR3 is TGTGCCAGCAGCCGGGGGGCCAACCAGTACGTC. Its translation: CASSRGANQYV.

This clonotype was seen more than once but under ten times. The chain carries TRBV5-1 and TRBJ2-1; D may be TRBD2 (7 bases). Germline CDR1 is SGHRS and CDR2 is YFSETQ. The CDR3 has 18 residues. V was shortened by 3 bases and J by 8 bases, with 27 bases between the two germline ends. The CDR3 protein is CASSSTFNPRGGLDEQFF. The CDR3 DNA reads as TGCGCCAGCAGCTCCACCTTTAACCCGAGGGGGGGCTTGGATGAGCAGTTCTTC. Combining the CDR3 with reference TRBV5-1 and TRBJ2-1 gives the whole variable domain KAGVTQTPRYLIKTRGQQVTLSCSPISGHRSVSWYQQTPGQGLQFLFEYFSETQRNKGNFPGRFSGRQFSNSRSEMNVSTLELGDSALYLCASSSTFNPRGGLDEQFFGPGTRLTVL.

This clonotype appeared a few times. V is TRBV5-1 and J is TRBJ2-5; 9 bases line up with TRBD2. This CDR3 has 16 amino acids. Germline trimming cut 0 bases from V and 2 bases from J; bases unmatched to any gene: 5. Germline V CDR1 and CDR2: SGHRS, YFSETQ. CDR3 nucleotides: TGCGCCAGCAGCTTGGAGGCTAGCGGGGTACAAGAGACCCAGTACTTC. Protein: CASSLEASGVQETQYF.

This clonotype has at least ten counts. The chain links TRBV20-1 to TRBJ1-5; D call uncertain. Germline assignment: CDR1 DFQATT and CDR2 SNEGSKA (reference sequence). CDR3 length equals 13 residues. Trimming pared 0 bases from V and 4 bases from J, leaving 7 bases between. The CDR3 is CSARDTVNQPQHF. The DNA for the CDR3 is TGCAGTGCTAGAGACACAGTAAATCAGCCCCAGCATTTT.

This clonotype was observed a handful of times. This chain joins TRBV20-1 and TRBJ1-6; 8 bases map to TRBD1. In germline, CDR1 is DFQATT, CDR2 SNEGSKA (reference sequence). This CDR3 is 14 amino acids long. J gave up 9 bases and V 6 bases, and 10 bases lay outside the gene matches. CDR3 nucleotide sequence: TGCAGTGCGCCGTCGACAGGGGTTGTTTCACCCCTCCACTTT. It yields the protein CSAPSTGVVSPLHF.

The genes are TRBV10-3 and TRBJ1-4, with a weak D call TRBD1 (5 bases). The CDR3 is made up of 14 amino acids. Germline V gives CDR1 ENHRY, CDR2 SYGVKD. Trimming removed 2 bases from V and 7 bases from J, with 11 bases in between. The CDR3 DNA follows: TGTGCCATCAGTGAGCAGGGAATAGGTGAAAAACTGTTTTTT. It specifies CAISEQGIGEKLFF.